This paragraph covers one TCR beta chain sequence. The CDR3 has 15 amino acids. The V segment lost 4 bases and the J segment 2 bases; nucleotides outside the gene matches: 5. Germline V gives CDR1 DFQATT, CDR2 SNEGSKA (reference sequence). In the source study's methods: Cell counts per sample came from amplifying reference gene primers. Clones were sequenced by immunoSEQ multiplex PCR, and TCRdb holds only the in-frame ones, with some missing. V and J calls and clone size are those listed in that table; D and trimming were worked out from the DNA. The table has some 190,000 clones, approximately 80% seen once. The data stem from a study of blood T cell repertoires in COVID-19. Study summary: Italy, Spain and the United States were the sources of the convalescent and acute COVID-19 samples. T cells, B-cell-depleted T cells, or PBMCs supplied cDNA or gDNA.

The material sequenced was PBMCs or T cells enriched from blood (not recorded which). This receptor was taken from a man between 60 and 75 years old who had been exposed to COVID-19. The rearrangement uses TRBV20-1 and TRBJ1-5, with 10 bases that match TRBD1. The CDR3 here is CSAIDRGLGNQPQHF. CDR3 in DNA: TGCAGTGCTATTGACAGGGGGCTGGGCAATCAGCCCCAGCATTTT.